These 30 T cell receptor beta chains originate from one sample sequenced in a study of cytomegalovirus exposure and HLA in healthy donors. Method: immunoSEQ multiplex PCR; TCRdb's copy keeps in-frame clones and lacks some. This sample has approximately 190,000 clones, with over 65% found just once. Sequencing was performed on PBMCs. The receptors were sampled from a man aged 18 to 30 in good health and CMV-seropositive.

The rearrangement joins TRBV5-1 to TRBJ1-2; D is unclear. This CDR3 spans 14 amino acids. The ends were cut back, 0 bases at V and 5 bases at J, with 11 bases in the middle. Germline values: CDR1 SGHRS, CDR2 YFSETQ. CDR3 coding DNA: TGCGCCAGCAGCTTGGCGGGCCCGGGGTATGGCTACACCTTC. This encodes CASSLAGPGYGYTF.

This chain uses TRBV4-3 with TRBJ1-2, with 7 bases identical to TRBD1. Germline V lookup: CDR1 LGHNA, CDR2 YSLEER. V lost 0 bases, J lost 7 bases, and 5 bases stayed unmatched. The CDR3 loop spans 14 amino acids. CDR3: CASSQDRGTLGYTF. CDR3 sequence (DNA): TGCGCCAGCAGCCAAGACAGGGGGACGCTTGGCTACACCTTC.

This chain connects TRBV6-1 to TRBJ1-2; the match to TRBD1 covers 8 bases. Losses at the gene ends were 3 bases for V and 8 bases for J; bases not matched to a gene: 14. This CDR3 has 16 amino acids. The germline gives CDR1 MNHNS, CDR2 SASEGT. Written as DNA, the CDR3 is TGTGCCAGCAGTGACCTTCAGGACAGGGTAAGGGAAGGCTACACCTTC. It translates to CASSDLQDRVREGYTF.

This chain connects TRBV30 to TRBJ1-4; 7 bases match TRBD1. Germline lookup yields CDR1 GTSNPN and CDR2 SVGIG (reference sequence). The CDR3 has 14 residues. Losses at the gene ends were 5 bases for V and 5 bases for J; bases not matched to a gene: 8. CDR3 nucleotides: TGTGCCTGGGGAACAGGGGTAGGGAATGAAAAACTGTTTTTT. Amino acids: CAWGTGVGNEKLFF.

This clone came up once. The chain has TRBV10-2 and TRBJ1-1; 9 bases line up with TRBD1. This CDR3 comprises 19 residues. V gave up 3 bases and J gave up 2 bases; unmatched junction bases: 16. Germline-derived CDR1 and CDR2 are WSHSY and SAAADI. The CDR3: CASSDRDRDWSRENTEAFF. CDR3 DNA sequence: TGCGCCAGCAGTGACCGGGACAGGGATTGGAGCCGGGAAAACACTGAAGCTTTCTTT.

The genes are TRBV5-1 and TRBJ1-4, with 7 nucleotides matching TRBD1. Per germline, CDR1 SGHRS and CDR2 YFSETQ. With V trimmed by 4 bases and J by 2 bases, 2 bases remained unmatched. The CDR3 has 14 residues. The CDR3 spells CASSTTGTNEKLFF. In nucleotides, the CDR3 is TGCGCCAGCAGCACGACAGGGACTAATGAAAAACTGTTTTTT. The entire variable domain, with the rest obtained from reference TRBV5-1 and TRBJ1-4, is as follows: KAGVTQTPRYLIKTRGQQVTLSCSPISGHRSVSWYQQTPGQGLQFLFEYFSETQRNKGNFPGRFSGRQFSNSRSEMNVSTLELGDSALYLCASSTTGTNEKLFFGSGTQLSVL.

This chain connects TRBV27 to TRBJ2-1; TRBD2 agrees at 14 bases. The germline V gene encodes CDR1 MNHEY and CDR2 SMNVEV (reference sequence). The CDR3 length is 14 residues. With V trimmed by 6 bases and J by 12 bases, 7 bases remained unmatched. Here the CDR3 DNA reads TGTGCCAGCAGCCAGGGACTAGCGGGAGTAGGGCAGTTCTTC. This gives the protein CASSQGLAGVGQFF.

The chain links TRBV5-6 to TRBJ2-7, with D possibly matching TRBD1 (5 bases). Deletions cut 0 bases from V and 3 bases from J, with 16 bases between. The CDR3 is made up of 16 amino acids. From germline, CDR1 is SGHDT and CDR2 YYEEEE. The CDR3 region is CASSLGGPRSYYEQYF. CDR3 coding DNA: TGTGCCAGCAGCTTGGGGGGCCCACGCTCATACTACGAGCAGTACTTC.

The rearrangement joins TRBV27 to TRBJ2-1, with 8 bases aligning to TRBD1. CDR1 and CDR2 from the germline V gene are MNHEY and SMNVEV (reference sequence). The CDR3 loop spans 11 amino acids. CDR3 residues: CGTGFIDEQFF. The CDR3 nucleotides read TGTGGGACAGGGTTCATCGATGAGCAGTTCTTC.

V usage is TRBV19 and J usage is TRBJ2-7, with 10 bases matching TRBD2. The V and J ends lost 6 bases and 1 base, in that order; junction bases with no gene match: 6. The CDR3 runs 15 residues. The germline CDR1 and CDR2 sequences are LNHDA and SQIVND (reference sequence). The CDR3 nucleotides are TGTGCCAGTAGGCCAGGACTAGCGGCGTCCTACGAGCAGTACTTC. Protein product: CASRPGLAASYEQYF.

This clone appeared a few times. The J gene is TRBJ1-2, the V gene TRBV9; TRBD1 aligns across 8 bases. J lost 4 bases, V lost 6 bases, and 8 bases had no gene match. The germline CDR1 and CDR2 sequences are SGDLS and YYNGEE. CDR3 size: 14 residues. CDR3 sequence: CASTTSGTGYGYTF. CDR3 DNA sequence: TGTGCCAGCACCACTTCCGGGACAGGCTATGGCTACACCTTC. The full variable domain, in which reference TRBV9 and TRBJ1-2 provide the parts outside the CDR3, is DSGVTQTPKHLITATGQRVTLRCSPRSGDLSVYWYQQSLDQGLQFLIQYYNGEERAKGNILERFSAQQFPDLHSELNLSSLELGDSALYFCASTTSGTGYGYTFGSGTRLTVV.

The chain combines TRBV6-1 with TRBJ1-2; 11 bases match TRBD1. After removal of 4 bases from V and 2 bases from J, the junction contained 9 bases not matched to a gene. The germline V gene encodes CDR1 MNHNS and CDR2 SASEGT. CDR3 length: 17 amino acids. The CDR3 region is CASSGRTGGFENYGYTF. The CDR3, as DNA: TGTGCCAGCAGTGGAAGGACAGGGGGCTTTGAGAACTATGGCTACACCTTC.

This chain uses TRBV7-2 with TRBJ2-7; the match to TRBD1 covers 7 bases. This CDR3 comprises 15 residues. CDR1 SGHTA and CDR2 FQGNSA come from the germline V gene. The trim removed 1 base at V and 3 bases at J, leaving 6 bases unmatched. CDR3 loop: CASSLGGQSYYEQYF. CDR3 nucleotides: TGTGCCAGCAGCTTAGGGGGACAGTCTTACTACGAGCAGTACTTC.

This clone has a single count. CDR3 sequence: CASSLGFVAGQETQYF. The CDR3 DNA reads TGTGCCAGCAGCTTAGGGTTTGTAGCGGGCCAAGAGACCCAGTACTTC. The chain combines TRBV7-2 with TRBJ2-5; TRBD2 matches 7 bases. Losses at the gene ends were 1 base for V and 1 base for J; bases not matched to a gene: 6. This CDR3 is 16 amino acids long. CDR1 is SGHTA, CDR2 FQGNSA, per germline.

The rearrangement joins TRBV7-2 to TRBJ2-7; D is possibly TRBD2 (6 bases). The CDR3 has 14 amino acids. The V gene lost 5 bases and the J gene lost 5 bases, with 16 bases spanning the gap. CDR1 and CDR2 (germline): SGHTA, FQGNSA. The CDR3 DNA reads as TGTGCCAGCAGCCGCGGTGGGTGGGGGGACGAGCAGTACTTC. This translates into CASSRGGWGDEQYF. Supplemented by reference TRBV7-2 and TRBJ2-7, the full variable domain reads GAGVSQSPSNKVTEKGKDVELRCDPISGHTALYWYRQSLGQGLEFLIYFQGNSAPDKSGLPSDRFSAERTGGSVSTLTIQRTQQEDSAVYLCASSRGGWGDEQYFGPGTRLTVT.

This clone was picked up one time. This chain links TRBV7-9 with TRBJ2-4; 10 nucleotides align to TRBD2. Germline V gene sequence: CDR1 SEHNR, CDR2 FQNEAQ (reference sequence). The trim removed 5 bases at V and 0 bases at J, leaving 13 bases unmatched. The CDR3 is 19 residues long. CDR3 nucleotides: TGTGCCAGCAGCCCCCCGGGACTAGCGACGAAGTTAGCCAAAAACATTCAGTACTTC. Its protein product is CASSPPGLATKLAKNIQYF.

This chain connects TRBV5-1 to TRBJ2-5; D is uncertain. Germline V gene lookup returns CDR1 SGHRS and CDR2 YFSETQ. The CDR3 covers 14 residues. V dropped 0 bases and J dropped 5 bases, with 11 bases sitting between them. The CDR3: CASSLDGFGETQYF. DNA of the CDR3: TGCGCCAGCAGCTTGGACGGGTTTGGGGAGACCCAGTACTTC.

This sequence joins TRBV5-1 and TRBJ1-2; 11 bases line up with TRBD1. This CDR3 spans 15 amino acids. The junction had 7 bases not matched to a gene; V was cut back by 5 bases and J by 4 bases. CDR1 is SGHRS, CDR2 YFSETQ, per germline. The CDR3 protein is CASRRDRGETYGYTF. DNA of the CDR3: TGCGCCAGCAGACGGGACAGGGGGGAGACCTATGGCTACACCTTC.

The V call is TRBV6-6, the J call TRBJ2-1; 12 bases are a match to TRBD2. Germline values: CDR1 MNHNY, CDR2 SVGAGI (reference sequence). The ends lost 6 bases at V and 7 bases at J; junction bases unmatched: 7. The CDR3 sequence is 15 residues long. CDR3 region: CASRTPLAGGNEQFF. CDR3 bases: TGTGCCAGCAGGACTCCTCTAGCGGGAGGGAATGAGCAGTTCTTC.

The CDR3, as DNA: TGTGCCAGCAGCGCTCGGACTAGCGGGAGTGCCTACGAGCAGTACTTC. Protein product: CASSARTSGSAYEQYF. The V gene is TRBV9, the J gene TRBJ2-7; 13 nucleotides match TRBD2. Trimming at V came to 3 bases and at J to 2 bases, leaving 5 bases not matched to a gene. CDR1 is SGDLS and CDR2 is YYNGEE in the germline V gene. This CDR3 is 16 amino acids long. Full variable domain (rest looked up from reference TRBV9 and TRBJ2-7): DSGVTQTPKHLITATGQRVTLRCSPRSGDLSVYWYQQSLDQGLQFLIQYYNGEERAKGNILERFSAQQFPDLHSELNLSSLELGDSALYFCASSARTSGSAYEQYFGPGTRLTVT.

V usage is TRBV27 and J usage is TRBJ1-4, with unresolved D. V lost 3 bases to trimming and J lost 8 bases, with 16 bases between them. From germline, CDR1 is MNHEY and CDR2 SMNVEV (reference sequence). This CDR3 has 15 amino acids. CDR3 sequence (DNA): TGTGCCAGCAGTTTGGACCCGAGAGGGTTGGAAAAACTGTTTTTT. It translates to CASSLDPRGLEKLFF.

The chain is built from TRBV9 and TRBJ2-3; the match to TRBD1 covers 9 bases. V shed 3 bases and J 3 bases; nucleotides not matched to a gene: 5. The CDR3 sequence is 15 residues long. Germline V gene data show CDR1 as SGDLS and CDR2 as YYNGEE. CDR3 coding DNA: TGTGCCAGCAGCGCCGGGACAGGGTTTACAGATACGCAGTATTTT. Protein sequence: CASSAGTGFTDTQYF.

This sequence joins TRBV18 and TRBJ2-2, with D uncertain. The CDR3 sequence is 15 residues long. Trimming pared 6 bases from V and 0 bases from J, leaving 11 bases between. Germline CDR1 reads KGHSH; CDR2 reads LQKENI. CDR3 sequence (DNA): TGTGCCAGCTCTGACGCTCGGGCGAACACCGGGGAGCTGTTTTTT. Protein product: CASSDARANTGELFF.

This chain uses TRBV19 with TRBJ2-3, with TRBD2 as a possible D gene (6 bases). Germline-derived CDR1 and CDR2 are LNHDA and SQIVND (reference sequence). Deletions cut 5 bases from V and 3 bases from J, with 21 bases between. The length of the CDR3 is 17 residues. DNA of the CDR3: TGTGCCAGTAGTGAAACCCTCGTGGGACTTCCAACAGATACGCAGTATTTT. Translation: CASSETLVGLPTDTQYF.

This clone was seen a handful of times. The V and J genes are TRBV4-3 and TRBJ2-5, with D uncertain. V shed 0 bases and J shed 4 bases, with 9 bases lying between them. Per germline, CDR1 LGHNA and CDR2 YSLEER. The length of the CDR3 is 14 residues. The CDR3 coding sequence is TGCGCCAGCAGCCAAGATACCAGTCGAGAGACCCAGTACTTC. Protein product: CASSQDTSRETQYF.

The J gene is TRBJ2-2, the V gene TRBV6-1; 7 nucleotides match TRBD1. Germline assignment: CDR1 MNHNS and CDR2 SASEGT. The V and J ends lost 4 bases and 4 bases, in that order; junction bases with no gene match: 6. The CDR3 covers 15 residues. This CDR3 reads CASSGPGQLTGELFF. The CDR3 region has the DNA TGTGCCAGCAGTGGACCGGGACAGCTCACCGGGGAGCTGTTTTTT.

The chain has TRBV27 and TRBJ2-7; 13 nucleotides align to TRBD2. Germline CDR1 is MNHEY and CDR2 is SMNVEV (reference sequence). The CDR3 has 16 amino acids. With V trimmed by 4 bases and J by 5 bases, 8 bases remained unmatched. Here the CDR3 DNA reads TGTGCCAGCAGTTCTACCCGACTAGCGGGAGGCAACGAGCAGTACTTC. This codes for CASSSTRLAGGNEQYF.

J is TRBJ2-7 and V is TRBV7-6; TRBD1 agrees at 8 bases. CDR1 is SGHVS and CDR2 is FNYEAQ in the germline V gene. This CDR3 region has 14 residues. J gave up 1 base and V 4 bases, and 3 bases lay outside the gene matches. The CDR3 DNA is TGTGCCAGCAGCTCGACAGGGGATTCCTACGAGCAGTACTTC. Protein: CASSSTGDSYEQYF.

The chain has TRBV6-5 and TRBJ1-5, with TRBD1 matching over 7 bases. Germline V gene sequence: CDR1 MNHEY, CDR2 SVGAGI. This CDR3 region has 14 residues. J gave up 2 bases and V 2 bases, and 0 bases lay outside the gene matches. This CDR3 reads CASSYTGGNQPQHF. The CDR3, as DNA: TGTGCCAGCAGTTACACAGGGGGCAATCAGCCCCAGCATTTT.

For the CDR3, the DNA is TGTGCCAGCAGCCCCAGGGGGCCAGGGGGTCAGCCCCAGCATTTT. Translation: CASSPRGPGGQPQHF. The V gene is TRBV4-2, the J gene TRBJ1-5; 8 bases agree with TRBD1. V gave up 4 bases and J gave up 6 bases; unmatched junction bases: 8. CDR1 LGHNA and CDR2 YNFKEQ come from the germline V gene. This CDR3 region has 15 residues.